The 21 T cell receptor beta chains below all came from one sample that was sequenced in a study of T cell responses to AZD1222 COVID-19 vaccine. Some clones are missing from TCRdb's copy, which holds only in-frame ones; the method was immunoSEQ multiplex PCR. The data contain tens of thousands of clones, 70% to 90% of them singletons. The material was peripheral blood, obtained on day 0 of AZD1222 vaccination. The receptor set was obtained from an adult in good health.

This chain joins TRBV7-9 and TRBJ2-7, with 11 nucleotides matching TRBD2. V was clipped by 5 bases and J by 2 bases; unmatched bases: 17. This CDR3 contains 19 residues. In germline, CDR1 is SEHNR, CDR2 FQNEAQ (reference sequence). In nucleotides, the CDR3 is TGTGCCAGCAGCGGACCCTCGACTAGCGGGGAACGGACTCCCTACGAGCAGTACTTC. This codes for CASSGPSTSGERTPYEQYF.

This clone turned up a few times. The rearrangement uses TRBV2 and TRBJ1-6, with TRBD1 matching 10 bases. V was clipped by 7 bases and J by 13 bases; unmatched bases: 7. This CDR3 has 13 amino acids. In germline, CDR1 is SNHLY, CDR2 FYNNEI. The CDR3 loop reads CASTDRGTPPLHF. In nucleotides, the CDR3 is TGTGCCAGCACGGACAGGGGGACTCCGCCCCTCCACTTT. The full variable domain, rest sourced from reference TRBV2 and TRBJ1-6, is EPEVTQTPSHQVTQMGQEVILRCVPISNHLYFYWYRQILGQKVEFLVSFYNNEISEKSEIFDDQFSVERPDGSNFTLKIRSTKLEDSAMYFCASTDRGTPPLHFGNGTRLTVT.

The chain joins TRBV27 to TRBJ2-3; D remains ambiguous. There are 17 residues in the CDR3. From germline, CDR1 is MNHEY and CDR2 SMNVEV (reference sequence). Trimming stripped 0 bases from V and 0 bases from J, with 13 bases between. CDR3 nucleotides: TGTGCCAGCAGTTTATCCCTCCCAGCTTCCAGCACAGATACGCAGTATTTT. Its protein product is CASSLSLPASSTDTQYF.

For the CDR3, the DNA is TGTGCCAGCAGCTCCTGGGCCTCTGGCTACACCTTC. Protein sequence: CASSSWASGYTF. This chain links TRBV5-6 with TRBJ1-2; D not resolved. CDR3 size: 12 residues. The germline V gene has CDR1 SGHDT and CDR2 YYEEEE. V dropped 3 bases and J dropped 7 bases, with 10 bases sitting between them.

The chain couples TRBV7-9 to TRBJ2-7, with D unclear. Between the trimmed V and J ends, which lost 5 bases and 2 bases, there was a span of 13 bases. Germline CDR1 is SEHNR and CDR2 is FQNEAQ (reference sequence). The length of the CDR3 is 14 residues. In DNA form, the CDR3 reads TGTGCCAGCAGCGGAAGGACGGACGCCTACGAGCAGTACTTC. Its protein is CASSGRTDAYEQYF.

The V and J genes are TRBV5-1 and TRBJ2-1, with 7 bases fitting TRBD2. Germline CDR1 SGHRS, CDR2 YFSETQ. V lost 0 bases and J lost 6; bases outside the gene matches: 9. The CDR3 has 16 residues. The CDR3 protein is CASSLEAGVGGNEQFF. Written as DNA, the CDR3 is TGCGCCAGCAGCTTGGAGGCGGGAGTCGGGGGCAATGAGCAGTTCTTC.

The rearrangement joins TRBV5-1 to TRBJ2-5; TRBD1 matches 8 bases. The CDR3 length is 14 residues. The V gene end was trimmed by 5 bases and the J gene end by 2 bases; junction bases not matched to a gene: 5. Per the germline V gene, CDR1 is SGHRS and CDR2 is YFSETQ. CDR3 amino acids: CASRGTGTQETQYF. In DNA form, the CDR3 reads TGCGCCAGCAGGGGGACAGGAACACAAGAGACCCAGTACTTC.

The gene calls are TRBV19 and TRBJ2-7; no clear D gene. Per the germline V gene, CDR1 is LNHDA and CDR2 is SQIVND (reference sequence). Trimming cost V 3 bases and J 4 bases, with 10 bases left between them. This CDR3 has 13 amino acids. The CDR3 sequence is CASSIQYLYEQYF. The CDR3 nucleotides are TGTGCCAGTAGTATTCAGTATCTGTACGAGCAGTACTTC.

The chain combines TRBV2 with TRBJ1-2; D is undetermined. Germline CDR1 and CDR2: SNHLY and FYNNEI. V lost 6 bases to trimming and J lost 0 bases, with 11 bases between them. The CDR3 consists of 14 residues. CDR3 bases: TGTGCCAGCAGGCCGGGATCTACTAACTATGGCTACACCTTC. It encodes CASRPGSTNYGYTF. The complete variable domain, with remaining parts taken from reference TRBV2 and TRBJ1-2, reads EPEVTQTPSHQVTQMGQEVILRCVPISNHLYFYWYRQILGQKVEFLVSFYNNEISEKSEIFDDQFSVERPDGSNFTLKIRSTKLEDSAMYFCASRPGSTNYGYTFGSGTRLTVV.

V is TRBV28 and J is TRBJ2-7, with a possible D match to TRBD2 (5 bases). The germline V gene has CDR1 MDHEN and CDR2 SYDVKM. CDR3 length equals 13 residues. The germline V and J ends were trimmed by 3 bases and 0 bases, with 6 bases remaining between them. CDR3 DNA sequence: TGTGCCAGCAGTTTTACTAGCTCCTACGAGCAGTACTTC. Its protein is CASSFTSSYEQYF.

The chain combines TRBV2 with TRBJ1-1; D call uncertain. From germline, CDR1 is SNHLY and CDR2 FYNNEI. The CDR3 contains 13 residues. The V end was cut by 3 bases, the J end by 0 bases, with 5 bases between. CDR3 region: CASSDNMNTEAFF. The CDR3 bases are TGTGCCAGCAGTGACAACATGAACACTGAAGCTTTCTTT.

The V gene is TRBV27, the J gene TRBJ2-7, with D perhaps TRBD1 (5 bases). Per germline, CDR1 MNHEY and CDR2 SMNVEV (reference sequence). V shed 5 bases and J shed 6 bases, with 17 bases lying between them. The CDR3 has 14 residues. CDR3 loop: CASSPDPGWREQYF. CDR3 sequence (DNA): TGTGCCAGCAGTCCGGATCCAGGGTGGCGCGAGCAGTACTTC.

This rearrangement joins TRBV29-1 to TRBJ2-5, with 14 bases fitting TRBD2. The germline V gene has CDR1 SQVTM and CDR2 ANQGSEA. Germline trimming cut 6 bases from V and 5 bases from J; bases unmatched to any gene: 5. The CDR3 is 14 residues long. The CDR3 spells CSVTTSGRGETQYF. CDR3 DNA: TGCAGCGTCACGACTAGCGGGAGGGGGGAGACCCAGTACTTC.

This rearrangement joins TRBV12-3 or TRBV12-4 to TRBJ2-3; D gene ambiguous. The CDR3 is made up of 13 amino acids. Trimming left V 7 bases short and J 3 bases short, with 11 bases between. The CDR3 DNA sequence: TGTGCCAGCACCCTACTCACAACAGATACGCAGTATTTT. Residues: CASTLLTTDTQYF.

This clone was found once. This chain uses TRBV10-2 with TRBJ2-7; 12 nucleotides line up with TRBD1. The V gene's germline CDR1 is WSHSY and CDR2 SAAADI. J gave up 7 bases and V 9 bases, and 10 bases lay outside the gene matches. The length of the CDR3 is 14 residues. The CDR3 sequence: CASSPGQGAGEQYF. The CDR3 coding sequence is TGCGCCAGTTCGCCGGGACAGGGGGCCGGGGAGCAGTACTTC.

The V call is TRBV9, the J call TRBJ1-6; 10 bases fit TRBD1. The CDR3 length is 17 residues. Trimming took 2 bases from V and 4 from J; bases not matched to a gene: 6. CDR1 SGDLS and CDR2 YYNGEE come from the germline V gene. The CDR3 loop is CASSVERDRGYNSPLHF. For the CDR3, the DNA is TGTGCCAGCAGCGTCGAGAGGGACAGGGGATATAATTCACCCCTCCACTTT.

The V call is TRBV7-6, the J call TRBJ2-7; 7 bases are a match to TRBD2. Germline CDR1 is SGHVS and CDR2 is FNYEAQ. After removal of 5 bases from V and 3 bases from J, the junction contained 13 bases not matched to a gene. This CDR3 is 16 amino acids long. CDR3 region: CASSPELRAGIYEQYF. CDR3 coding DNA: TGTGCCAGCAGCCCAGAATTAAGAGCGGGAATCTACGAGCAGTACTTC.

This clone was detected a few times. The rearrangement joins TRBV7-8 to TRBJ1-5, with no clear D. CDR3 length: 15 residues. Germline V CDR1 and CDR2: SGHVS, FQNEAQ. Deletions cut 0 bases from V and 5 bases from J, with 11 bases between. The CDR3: CASSLAWTGYQPQHF. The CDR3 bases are TGTGCCAGCAGCTTAGCTTGGACTGGATATCAGCCCCAGCATTTT.

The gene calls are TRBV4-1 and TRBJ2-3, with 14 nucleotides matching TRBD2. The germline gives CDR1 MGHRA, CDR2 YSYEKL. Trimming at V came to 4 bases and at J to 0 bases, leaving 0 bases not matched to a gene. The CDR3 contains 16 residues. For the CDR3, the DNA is TGCGCCAGCAGCCGACTAGCGGGAGGGAGCACAGATACGCAGTATTTT. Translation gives CASSRLAGGSTDTQYF.

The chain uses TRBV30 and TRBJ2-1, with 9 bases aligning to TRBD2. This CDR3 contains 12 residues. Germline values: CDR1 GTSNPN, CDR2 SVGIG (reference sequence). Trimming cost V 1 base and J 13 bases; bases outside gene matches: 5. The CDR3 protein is CAWSGLTSGQFF. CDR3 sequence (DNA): TGTGCCTGGAGTGGACTGACTAGCGGACAGTTCTTC.

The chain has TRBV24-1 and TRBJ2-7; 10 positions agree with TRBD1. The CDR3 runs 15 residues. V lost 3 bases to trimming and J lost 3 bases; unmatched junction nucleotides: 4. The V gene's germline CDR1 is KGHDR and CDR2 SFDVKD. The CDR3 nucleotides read TGTGCCACCAGTGATCCGGGACAGGGGATCTACGAGCAGTACTTC. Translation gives CATSDPGQGIYEQYF.